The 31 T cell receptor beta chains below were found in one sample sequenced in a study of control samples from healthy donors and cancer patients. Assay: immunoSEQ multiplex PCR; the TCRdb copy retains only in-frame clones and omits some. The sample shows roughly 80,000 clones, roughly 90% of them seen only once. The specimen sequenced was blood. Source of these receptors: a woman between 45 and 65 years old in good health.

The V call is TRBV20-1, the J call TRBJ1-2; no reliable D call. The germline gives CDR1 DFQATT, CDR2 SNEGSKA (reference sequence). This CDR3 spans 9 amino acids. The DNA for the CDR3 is TGCAGGAGGAACGGTGGCTACACCTTC. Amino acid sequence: CRRNGGYTF.

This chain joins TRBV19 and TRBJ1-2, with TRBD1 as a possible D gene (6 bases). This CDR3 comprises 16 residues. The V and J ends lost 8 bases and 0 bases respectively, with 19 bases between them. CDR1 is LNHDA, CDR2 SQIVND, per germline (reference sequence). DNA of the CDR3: TGTGCCAGTGCTACCCCCCCGGGACAACCTAACTATGGCTACACCTTC. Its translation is CASATPPGQPNYGYTF.

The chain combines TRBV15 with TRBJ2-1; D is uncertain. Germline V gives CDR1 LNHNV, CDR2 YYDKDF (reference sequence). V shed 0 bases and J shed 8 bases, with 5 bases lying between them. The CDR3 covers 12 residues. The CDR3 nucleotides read TGTGCCACCAGCAGAGACAGTTATGAGCAGTTCTTC. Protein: CATSRDSYEQFF.

CDR3 sequence (DNA): TGTGCCAGCAGCTTATCTGGACAGGGAAACTATGGCTACACCTTC. Encoded protein: CASSLSGQGNYGYTF. The V and J genes are TRBV7-2 and TRBJ1-2, with 8 positions matching TRBD1. V shed 2 bases, J shed 2 bases, and the junction held 4 bases outside the gene matches. The CDR3 loop spans 15 amino acids. Per the germline V gene, CDR1 is SGHTA and CDR2 is FQGNSA. The whole variable domain, remainder taken from reference TRBV7-2 and TRBJ1-2, is GAGVSQSPSNKVTEKGKDVELRCDPISGHTALYWYRQSLGQGLEFLIYFQGNSAPDKSGLPSDRFSAERTGGSVSTLTIQRTQQEDSAVYLCASSLSGQGNYGYTFGSGTRLTVV.

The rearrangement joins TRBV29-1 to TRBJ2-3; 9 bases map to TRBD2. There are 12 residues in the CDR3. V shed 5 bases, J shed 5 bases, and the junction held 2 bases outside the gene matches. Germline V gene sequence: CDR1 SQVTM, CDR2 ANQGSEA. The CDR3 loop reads CSVQRGVDTQYF. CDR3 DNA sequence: TGCAGCGTTCAGCGGGGGGTAGATACGCAGTATTTT.

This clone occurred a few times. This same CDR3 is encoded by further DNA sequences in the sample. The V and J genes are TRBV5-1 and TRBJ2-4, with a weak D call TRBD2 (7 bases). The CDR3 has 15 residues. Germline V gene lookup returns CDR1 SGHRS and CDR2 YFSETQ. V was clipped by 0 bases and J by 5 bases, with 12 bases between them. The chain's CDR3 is CASSLEGRGENIQYF. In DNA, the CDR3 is TGCGCCAGCAGCTTGGAGGGGAGGGGGGAAAACATTCAGTACTTC.

For the CDR3, the DNA is TGCGCCAGCAGCAAGGGGGGGCTCCCCCAGGAGCAGTTCTTC. The encoded protein is CASSKGGLPQEQFF. V and J are TRBV5-1 and TRBJ2-1; D might be TRBD2 (7 bases). V gave up 4 bases and J gave up 10 bases, with 18 bases separating them. This CDR3 comprises 14 residues. Germline V CDR1 and CDR2: SGHRS, YFSETQ.

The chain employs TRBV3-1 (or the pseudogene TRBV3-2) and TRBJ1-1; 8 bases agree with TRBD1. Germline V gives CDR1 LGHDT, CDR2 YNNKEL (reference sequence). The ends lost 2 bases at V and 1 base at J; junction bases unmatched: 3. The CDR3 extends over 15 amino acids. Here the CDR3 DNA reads TGTGCCAGCAGCCAACAGGGGGCCTGGAACACTGAAGCTTTCTTT. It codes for CASSQQGAWNTEAFF.

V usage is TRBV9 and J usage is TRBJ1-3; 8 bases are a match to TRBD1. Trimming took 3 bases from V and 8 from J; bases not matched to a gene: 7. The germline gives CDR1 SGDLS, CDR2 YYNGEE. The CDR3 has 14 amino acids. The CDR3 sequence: CASSGRQGSDTIYF. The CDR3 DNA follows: TGTGCCAGCAGCGGGAGACAGGGGTCGGACACCATATATTTT.

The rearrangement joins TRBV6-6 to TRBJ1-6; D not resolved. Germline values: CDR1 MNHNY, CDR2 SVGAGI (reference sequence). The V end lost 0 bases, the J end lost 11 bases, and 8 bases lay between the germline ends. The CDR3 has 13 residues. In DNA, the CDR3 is TGTGCCAGCAGTTACTCGCCTGAACCACCCCTCCACTTT. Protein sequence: CASSYSPEPPLHF.

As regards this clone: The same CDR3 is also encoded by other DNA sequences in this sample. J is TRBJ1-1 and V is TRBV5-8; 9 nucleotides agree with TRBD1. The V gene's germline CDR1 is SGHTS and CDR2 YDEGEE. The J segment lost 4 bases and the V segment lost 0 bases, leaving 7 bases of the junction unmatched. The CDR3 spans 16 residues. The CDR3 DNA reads TGTGCCAGCAGCTTGGATACAGGGGGCTGGGGCACTGAAGCTTTCTTT. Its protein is CASSLDTGGWGTEAFF.

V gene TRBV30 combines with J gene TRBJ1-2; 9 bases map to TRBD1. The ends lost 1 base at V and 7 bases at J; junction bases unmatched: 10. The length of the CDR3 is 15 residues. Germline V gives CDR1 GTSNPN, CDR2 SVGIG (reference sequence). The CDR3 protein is CAWSGTGVRGGGYTF. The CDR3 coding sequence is TGTGCCTGGAGTGGGACAGGGGTTCGGGGTGGTGGCTACACCTTC.

CDR3 sequence (DNA): TGTGCCAGCAGCCGCACCTCCGGGGACACTGAAGCTTTCTTT. Its translation: CASSRTSGDTEAFF. This chain joins TRBV6-6 and TRBJ1-1; D gene uncertain. There are 14 residues in the CDR3. Per the germline V gene, CDR1 is MNHNY and CDR2 is SVGAGI (reference sequence). The V gene lost 6 bases and the J gene lost 3 bases, with 14 bases spanning the gap.

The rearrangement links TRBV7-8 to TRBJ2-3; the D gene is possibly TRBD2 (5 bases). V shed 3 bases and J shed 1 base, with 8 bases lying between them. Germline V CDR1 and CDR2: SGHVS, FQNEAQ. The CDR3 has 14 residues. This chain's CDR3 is CASSFGIRTDTQYF. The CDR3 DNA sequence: TGTGCCAGCAGCTTCGGGATCCGCACAGATACGCAGTATTTT.

This CDR3 is CSVDVDSFGEQFF. The CDR3 coding sequence is TGCAGCGTTGATGTTGACAGCTTCGGTGAGCAGTTCTTC. The rearrangement joins TRBV29-1 to TRBJ2-1; TRBD1 is a possible D gene (5 bases). The CDR3 contains 13 residues. The ends were cut back, 3 bases at V and 9 bases at J, with 15 bases in the middle. CDR1 is SQVTM, CDR2 ANQGSEA, per germline.

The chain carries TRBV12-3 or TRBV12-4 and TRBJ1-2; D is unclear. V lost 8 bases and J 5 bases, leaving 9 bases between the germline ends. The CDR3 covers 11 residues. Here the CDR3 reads CASGEWYGYTF. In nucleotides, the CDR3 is TGTGCCAGCGGGGAGTGGTATGGCTACACCTTC.

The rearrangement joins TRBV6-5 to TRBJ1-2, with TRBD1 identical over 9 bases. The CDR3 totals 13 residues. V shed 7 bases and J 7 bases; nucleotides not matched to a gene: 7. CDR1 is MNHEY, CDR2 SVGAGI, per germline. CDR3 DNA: TGTGCCAGCACCAGGACAGGGGCTAGTGGCTACACCTTC. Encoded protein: CASTRTGASGYTF.

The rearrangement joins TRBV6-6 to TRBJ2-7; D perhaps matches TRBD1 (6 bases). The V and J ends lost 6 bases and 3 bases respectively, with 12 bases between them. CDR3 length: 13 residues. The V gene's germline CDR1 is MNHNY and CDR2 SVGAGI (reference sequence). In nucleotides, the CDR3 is TGTGCCAGCAGCCGTACAGGGAACTACGAGCAGTACTTC. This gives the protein CASSRTGNYEQYF.

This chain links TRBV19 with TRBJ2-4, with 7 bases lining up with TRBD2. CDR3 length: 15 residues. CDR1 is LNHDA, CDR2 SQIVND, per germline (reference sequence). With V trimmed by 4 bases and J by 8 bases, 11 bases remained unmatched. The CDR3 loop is CASSNRGVSQDIQYF. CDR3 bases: TGTGCCAGTAGTAACCGGGGGGTATCGCAGGACATTCAGTACTTC.

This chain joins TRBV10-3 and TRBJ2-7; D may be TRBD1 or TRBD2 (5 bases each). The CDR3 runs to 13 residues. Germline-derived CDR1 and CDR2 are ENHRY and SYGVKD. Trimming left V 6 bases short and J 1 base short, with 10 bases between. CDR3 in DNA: TGTGCCATCAGCCGGGACGTGTCCTACGAGCAGTACTTC. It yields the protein CAISRDVSYEQYF.

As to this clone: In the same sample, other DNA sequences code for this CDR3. CDR3 protein: CATSEGASSLYGYTF. The CDR3 nucleotides read TGTGCCACCAGTGAAGGGGCTTCTTCACTCTATGGCTACACCTTC. The V call is TRBV24-1, the J call TRBJ1-2; possible D gene TRBD1, 5 bases. Germline assignment: CDR1 KGHDR and CDR2 SFDVKD. Deletions cut 4 bases from V and 4 bases from J, with 15 bases between. This CDR3 region has 15 residues.

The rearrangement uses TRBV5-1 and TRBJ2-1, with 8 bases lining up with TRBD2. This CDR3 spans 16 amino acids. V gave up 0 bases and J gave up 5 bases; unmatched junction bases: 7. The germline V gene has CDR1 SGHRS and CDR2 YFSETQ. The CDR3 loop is CASSLDGAGAHNEQFF. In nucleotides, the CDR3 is TGCGCCAGCAGCTTGGATGGAGCGGGGGCCCACAATGAGCAGTTCTTC.

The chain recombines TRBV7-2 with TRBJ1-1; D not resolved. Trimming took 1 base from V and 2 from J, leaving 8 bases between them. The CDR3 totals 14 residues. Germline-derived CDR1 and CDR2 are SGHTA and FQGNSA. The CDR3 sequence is CASSLGPVNTEAFF. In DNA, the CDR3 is TGTGCCAGCAGCTTAGGCCCAGTAAACACTGAAGCTTTCTTT.

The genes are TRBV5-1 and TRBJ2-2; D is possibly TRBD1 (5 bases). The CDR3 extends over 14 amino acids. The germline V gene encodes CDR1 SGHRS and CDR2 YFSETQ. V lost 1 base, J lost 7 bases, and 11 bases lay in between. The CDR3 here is CASSLSTQGGELFF. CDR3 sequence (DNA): TGCGCCAGCAGCTTGAGTACGCAGGGCGGGGAGCTGTTTTTT.

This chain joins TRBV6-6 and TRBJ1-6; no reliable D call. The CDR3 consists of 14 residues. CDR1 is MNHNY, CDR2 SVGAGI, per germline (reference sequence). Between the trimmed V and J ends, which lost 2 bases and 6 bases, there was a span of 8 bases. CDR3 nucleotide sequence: TGTGCCAGCAGTTACCCGGAGGTTAATTCACCCCTCCACTTT. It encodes CASSYPEVNSPLHF.

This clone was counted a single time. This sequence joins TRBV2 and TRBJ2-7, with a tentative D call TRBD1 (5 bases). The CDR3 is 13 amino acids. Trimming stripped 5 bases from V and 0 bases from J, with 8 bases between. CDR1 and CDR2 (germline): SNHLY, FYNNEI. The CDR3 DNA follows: TGTGCCAGCAGTCCCGACAGCTCCTACGAGCAGTACTTC. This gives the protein CASSPDSSYEQYF.

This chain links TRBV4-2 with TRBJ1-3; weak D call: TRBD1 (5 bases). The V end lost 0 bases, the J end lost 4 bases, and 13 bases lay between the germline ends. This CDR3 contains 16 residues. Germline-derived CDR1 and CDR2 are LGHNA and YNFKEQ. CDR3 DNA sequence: TGTGCCAGCAGCCAAGATAGGGGAGGGCTAGGAAACACCATATATTTT. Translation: CASSQDRGGLGNTIYF.

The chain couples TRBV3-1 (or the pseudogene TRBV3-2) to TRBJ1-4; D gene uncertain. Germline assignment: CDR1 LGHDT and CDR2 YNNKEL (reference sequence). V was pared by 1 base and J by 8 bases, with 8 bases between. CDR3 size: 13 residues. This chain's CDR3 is CASSQGRMEKLFF. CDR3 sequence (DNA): TGTGCCAGCAGCCAAGGGCGTATGGAAAAACTGTTTTTT.

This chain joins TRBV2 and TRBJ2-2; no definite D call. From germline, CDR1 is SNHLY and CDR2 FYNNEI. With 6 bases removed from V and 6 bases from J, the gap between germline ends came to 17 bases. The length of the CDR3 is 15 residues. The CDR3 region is CASRVDGRVSGELFF. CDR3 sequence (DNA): TGTGCCAGCAGAGTCGATGGTAGGGTGTCCGGGGAGCTGTTTTTT.

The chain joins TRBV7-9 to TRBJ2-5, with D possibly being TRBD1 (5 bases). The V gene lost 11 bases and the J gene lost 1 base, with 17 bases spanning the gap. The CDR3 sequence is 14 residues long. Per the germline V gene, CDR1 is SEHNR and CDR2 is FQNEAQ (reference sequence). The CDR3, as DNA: TGTGCCTTAGCCCTGTCACAGGTCCAAGAGACCCAGTACTTC. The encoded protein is CALALSQVQETQYF.

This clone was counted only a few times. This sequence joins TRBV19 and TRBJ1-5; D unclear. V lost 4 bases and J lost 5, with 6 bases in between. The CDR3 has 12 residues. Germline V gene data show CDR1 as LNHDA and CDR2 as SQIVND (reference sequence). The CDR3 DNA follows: TGTGCCAGTAGTAGATTATATCAGCCCCAGCATTTT. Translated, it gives CASSRLYQPQHF. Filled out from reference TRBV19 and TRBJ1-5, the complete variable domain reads DGGITQSPKYLFRKEGQNVTLSCEQNLNHDAMYWYRQDPGQGLRLIYYSQIVNDFQKGDIAEGYSVSREKKESFPLTVTSAQKNPTAFYLCASSRLYQPQHFGDGTRLSIL.